Listed below are T cell receptor beta chains from one sample, sequenced in a study of blood T cell repertoires in COVID-19. Profiling relied on immunoSEQ multiplex PCR, and the TCRdb table lists in-frame clones only, not all of them. Here the sample spans roughly 220,000 clones, around 86% being singletons. The specimen sequenced was PBMCs or T cells enriched from blood (not recorded which). The receptors shown here come from a woman aged 40 to 50 with acute COVID-19. CDR3s include the opening cysteine and the closing phenylalanine or tryptophan. The D gene is left open where the match is weak. Size values are once, few and many counts, or a class for expanded clones, and some rows have none.

J: TRBJ2-2
D: .
V: TRBV27
size: .
DNA: TGTGCCAGCAGTTTCGCCGGCGTGACAGCGAACACCGGGGAGCTGTTTTTT
CDR3: CASSFAGVTANTGELFF

J: TRBJ1-2
D: .
V: TRBV29-1
size: .
DNA: TGCAGCGTTTGGGGAGGGAACAACTATGGCTACACCTTC
CDR3: CSVWGGNNYGYTF

J: TRBJ1-5
D: .
V: TRBV21-1
size: .
DNA: TGTGCCAGCAGCCCCCGACGGACAGGGCTCAATCAGCCCCAGCATTTT
CDR3: CASSPRRTGLNQPQHF

J: TRBJ2-7
D: .
V: TRBV6-2/TRBV6-3
size: .
DNA: TGTGCCAGCAGCCATAACTACGAGCAGTACTTC
CDR3: CASSHNYEQYF

J: TRBJ2-5
D: TRBD2
V: TRBV9
size: .
DNA: TGTGCCAGCAGCGTAGCTGGCCTAGCGGGGGGGGAGACCCAGTACTTC
CDR3: CASSVAGLAGGETQYF

J: TRBJ1-1
D: .
V: TRBV5-1
size: few
DNA: TGCGCCAGCAGCTTGAAACAAGACACTGAAGCTTTCTTT
CDR3: CASSLKQDTEAFF

J: TRBJ1-1
D: .
V: TRBV2
size: .
DNA: TGTGCCAGCAGTGAATTTCCTCATGGCCGGACTGATTTTCCGACTGAAGCTTTCTTT
CDR3: CASSEFPHGRTDFPTEAFF

J: TRBJ1-1
D: .
V: TRBV18
size: once
DNA: TGTGCCAGCTCACCACCTGCCACATTGAACACTGAAGCTTTCTTT
CDR3: CASSPPATLNTEAFF

J: TRBJ1-4
D: TRBD1
V: TRBV5-8
size: .
DNA: TGTGCCAGCAGCTGGGGGACAGCCGCAACTAATGAAAAACTGTTTTTT
CDR3: CASSWGTAATNEKLFF

J: TRBJ1-2
D: .
V: TRBV3-1/TRBV3-2
size: .
DNA: TGTGCCAGCAGCCAAGGTCGAGGACAGCCATGGGATGGCTACACCTTC
CDR3: CASSQGRGQPWDGYTF

J: TRBJ1-2
D: TRBD1
V: TRBV12-3/TRBV12-4
size: .
DNA: TGTGCCAGCAGTGAAGTGGCAGGGGGTGGCTACACCTTC
CDR3: CASSEVAGGGYTF

J: TRBJ1-4
D: .
V: TRBV4-1
size: .
DNA: TGCGCCAGCAGCCAAGCTGGCAGGGAGGGAGAAAAACTGTTTTTT
CDR3: CASSQAGREGEKLFF

J: TRBJ1-1
D: .
V: TRBV27
size: .
DNA: TGTGCCAGCAGCCGGGGTTCCGGGAACACTGAAGCTTTCTTT
CDR3: CASSRGSGNTEAFF

J: TRBJ1-2
D: .
V: TRBV5-6
size: .
DNA: TGTGCCAGCAGCTTGGCAGGGGTGAAGGATGGCTACACCTTC
CDR3: CASSLAGVKDGYTF

J: TRBJ1-2
D: TRBD1
V: TRBV19
size: .
DNA: TGTGCCAGTAGTCTCGACAGGGGACACTATGGCTACACCTTC
CDR3: CASSLDRGHYGYTF

J: TRBJ2-6
D: .
V: TRBV2
size: once
DNA: TGTGCCAGCAGCGCCGGACTGCACTCTGGGGCCAACGTCCTGACTTTC
CDR3: CASSAGLHSGANVLTF

J: TRBJ1-4
D: .
V: TRBV5-4
size: .
DNA: TGTGCCAGCAGCTCAAGGGCGGGGAGGGAAAAACTGTTTTTT
CDR3: CASSSRAGREKLFF

J: TRBJ1-1
D: .
V: TRBV19
size: .
DNA: TGTGCCAGTAGTATAGTCGCGATGGGGGGAACTGAAGCTTTCTTT
CDR3: CASSIVAMGGTEAFF

J: TRBJ2-6
D: .
V: TRBV6-5
size: .
DNA: TGTGCCAGCAGCTCCCGCCCGCGCGGGGCCAACGTCCTGACTTTC
CDR3: CASSSRPRGANVLTF

J: TRBJ1-2
D: .
V: TRBV7-9
size: once
DNA: TGTGCCAGCAGCTCAGCCGGTCACGACATCCCTTCCTATGGCTACACCTTC
CDR3: CASSSAGHDIPSYGYTF

J: TRBJ2-2
D: TRBD2
V: TRBV10-3
size: few
DNA: TGTGCCATCTCGGCGGGGGGCGCGAACACCGGGGAGCTGTTTTTT
CDR3: CAISAGGANTGELFF

J: TRBJ2-6
D: .
V: TRBV27
size: .
DNA: TGTGCCAGCTCCTACTCTGGGGCCAACGTCCTGACTTTC
CDR3: CASSYSGANVLTF

J: TRBJ2-7
D: TRBD1
V: TRBV15
size: .
DNA: TGTGCCACCAGCTCTTTCCGAACAACAGGGGATAGCTCCTACGAGCAGTACTTC
CDR3: CATSSFRTTGDSSYEQYF